This T cell receptor beta chain was sequenced during a study of blood T cell repertoires in COVID-19. In the study overall: Samples representing acute and convalescent COVID-19 were sourced from the United States, Italy and Spain. T cells, B-cell-depleted T cells, or PBMCs supplied cDNA or gDNA.

The CDR3 runs to 15 residues. From germline, CDR1 is LNHDA and CDR2 SQIVND (reference sequence). V was cut by 5 bases and J by 7 bases, with 21 bases left in between. Original processing notes: Amplification with reference gene primers provided the estimates of nucleated cell counts. This table comes from immunoSEQ multiplex PCR, and its TCRdb copy is limited to in-frame clones, with some not included. From that table come the V and J calls and clone size; the DNA was used to work out D and trimming. The sample lists 250,000 to 300,000 clones, about 82% occurring once. The TCR sequence derives from a man over 45 with active or convalescent COVID-19. This rearrangement joins TRBV19 to TRBJ2-7; no clear D gene. The sequencing input was peripheral blood. The CDR3 loop is CASSLLYFPPGEQYF. The CDR3 DNA is TGTGCCAGTAGTCTACTCTATTTCCCTCCCGGGGAGCAGTACTTC.